This T cell receptor (beta chain) was observed in a study of blood T cell repertoires in COVID-19. Under the authors' procedure: How many nucleated cells were present was estimated from reference gene primer amplification. Assay used: immunoSEQ multiplex PCR; TCRdb lists only in-frame clones, some missing. The V and J calls and clone size come from that table; D and trimming were worked out from the DNA. The table has under 200,000 clones, roughly 84% seen once. The germline V gene has CDR1 LGHDT and CDR2 YNNKEL (reference sequence). There are 15 residues in the CDR3. Trimming took 1 base from V and 10 from J, leaving 14 bases between them.

Sequencing was performed on peripheral blood. The chain is built from TRBV3-1 (or the pseudogene TRBV3-2) and TRBJ1-6; weak D call: TRBD1 (6 bases). This TCR derives from a woman in her seventies with COVID-19, enrolled during active disease. The CDR3 region has the DNA TGTGCCAGCAGCCAAGGATTAGGACAGAGGTCACCCCTCCACTTT. This sequence encodes CASSQGLGQRSPLHF.